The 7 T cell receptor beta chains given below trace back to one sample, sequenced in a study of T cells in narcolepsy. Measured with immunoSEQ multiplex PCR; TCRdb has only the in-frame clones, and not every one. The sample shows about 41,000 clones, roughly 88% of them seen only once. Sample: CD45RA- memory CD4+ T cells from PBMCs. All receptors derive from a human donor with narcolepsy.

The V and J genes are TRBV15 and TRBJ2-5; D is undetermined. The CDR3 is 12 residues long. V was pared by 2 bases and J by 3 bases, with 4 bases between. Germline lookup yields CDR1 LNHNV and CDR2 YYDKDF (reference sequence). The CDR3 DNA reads TGTGCCACCAGCAGACCTGAAGAGACCCAGTACTTC. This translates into CATSRPEETQYF.

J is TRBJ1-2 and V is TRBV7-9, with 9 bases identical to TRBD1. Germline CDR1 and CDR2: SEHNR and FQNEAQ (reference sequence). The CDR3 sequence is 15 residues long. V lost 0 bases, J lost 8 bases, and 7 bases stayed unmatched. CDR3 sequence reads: CASSLASTGGRGYTF. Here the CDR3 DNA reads TGTGCCAGCAGCTTAGCATCTACAGGGGGCCGAGGCTACACCTTC.

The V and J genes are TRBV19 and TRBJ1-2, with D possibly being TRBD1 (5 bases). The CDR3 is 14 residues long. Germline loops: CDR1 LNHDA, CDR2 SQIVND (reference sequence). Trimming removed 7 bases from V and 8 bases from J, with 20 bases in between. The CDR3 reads CASKVRDGFLGYTF. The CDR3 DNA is TGTGCCAGTAAAGTTCGGGACGGTTTTTTAGGCTACACCTTC.

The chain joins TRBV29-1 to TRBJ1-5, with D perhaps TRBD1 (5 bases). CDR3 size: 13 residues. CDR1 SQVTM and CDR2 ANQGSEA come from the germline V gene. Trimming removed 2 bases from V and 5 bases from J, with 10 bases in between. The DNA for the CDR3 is TGCAGCGTTGAATGGGGGGTGGATCAGCCCCAGCATTTT. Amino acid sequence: CSVEWGVDQPQHF.

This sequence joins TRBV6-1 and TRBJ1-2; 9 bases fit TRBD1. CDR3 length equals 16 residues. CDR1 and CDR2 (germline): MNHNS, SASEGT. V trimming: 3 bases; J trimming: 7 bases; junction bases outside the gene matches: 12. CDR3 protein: CASSEGGGQGIGGYTF. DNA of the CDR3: TGTGCCAGCAGTGAGGGCGGGGGACAGGGAATCGGTGGCTACACCTTC.

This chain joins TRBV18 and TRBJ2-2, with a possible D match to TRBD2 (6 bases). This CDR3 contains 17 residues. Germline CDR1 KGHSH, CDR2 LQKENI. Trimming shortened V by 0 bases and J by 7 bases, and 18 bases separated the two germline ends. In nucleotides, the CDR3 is TGTGCCAGCTCACCACCGGCCGGGACGGAGGGGATCGGGGAGCTGTTTTTT. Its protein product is CASSPPAGTEGIGELFF.

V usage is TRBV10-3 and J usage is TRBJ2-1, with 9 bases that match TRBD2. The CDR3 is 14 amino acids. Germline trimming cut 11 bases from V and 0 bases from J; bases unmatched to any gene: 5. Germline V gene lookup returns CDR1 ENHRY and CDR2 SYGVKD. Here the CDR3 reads CARGGGSSYNEQFF. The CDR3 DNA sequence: TGTGCCCGCGGGGGGGGGAGCTCCTACAATGAGCAGTTCTTC.